A selection of T cell receptor beta chains follows, all from one sample in a study of blood T cell repertoires in COVID-19. Profiling relied on immunoSEQ multiplex PCR, and the TCRdb table lists in-frame clones only, not all of them. The top ten hold about 1.2% of the sample, which has more than 300,000 clones, more than 75% seen once. Sequencing was carried out using PBMCs or T cells enriched from blood (not recorded which). Receptor source: a young woman who had recovered from COVID-19. CDR3s include the opening cysteine and the closing phenylalanine or tryptophan. The D gene is left open where the match is weak. The size of a clone is reported for some rows only, either as once, few or many, or as a class for expanded clones.

j_gene: TRBJ1-1
d_gene: .
abundance: .
v_gene: TRBV28
CDR3nt: TGTGCCAGCAGTTTAACCGCCGGGGTTTGGAACACTGAAGCTTTCTTT
CDR3aa: CASSLTAGVWNTEAFF

j_gene: TRBJ1-1
d_gene: TRBD1
abundance: .
v_gene: TRBV5-4
CDR3nt: TGTGCCAGCAGCCCTACGACAGGGGGAGGGACTGAAGCTTTCTTT
CDR3aa: CASSPTTGGGTEAFF

j_gene: TRBJ1-2
d_gene: .
abundance: .
v_gene: TRBV6-5
CDR3nt: TGTGCCAGCAGTTACGCCCAAGGGGGGGGATATGGCTACACCTTC
CDR3aa: CASSYAQGGGYGYTF

j_gene: TRBJ1-1
d_gene: TRBD1
abundance: .
v_gene: TRBV28
CDR3nt: TGTGCCAGCCGACAACAGGGGACGAACACTGAAGCTTTCTTT
CDR3aa: CASRQQGTNTEAFF

j_gene: TRBJ1-4
d_gene: .
abundance: .
v_gene: TRBV3-1/TRBV3-2
CDR3nt: TGTGCCAGCAGCCACTCCCTAACTGGCGGTGAAAAACTGTTTTTT
CDR3aa: CASSHSLTGGEKLFF

j_gene: TRBJ1-2
d_gene: .
abundance: once
v_gene: TRBV30
CDR3nt: TGTGCCTGGAGTGTAGGAGTCGGGGAGGCTGGAGATGGCTACACCTTC
CDR3aa: CAWSVGVGEAGDGYTF

j_gene: TRBJ1-4
d_gene: .
abundance: .
v_gene: TRBV9
CDR3nt: TGTGCCAGCAGCGTAGGGCCAGAAGATGAAAAACTGTTTTTT
CDR3aa: CASSVGPEDEKLFF

j_gene: TRBJ2-1
d_gene: .
abundance: .
v_gene: TRBV6-5
CDR3nt: TGTGCCAGCAGTTCAAAAACAGGGAATCGTCACAATGAGCAGTTCTTC
CDR3aa: CASSSKTGNRHNEQFF

j_gene: TRBJ1-3
d_gene: .
abundance: .
v_gene: TRBV7-9
CDR3nt: TGTGCCAGCAGCTCAACAGGGTCTTCTGGAAACACCATATATTTT
CDR3aa: CASSSTGSSGNTIYF

j_gene: TRBJ1-1
d_gene: .
abundance: .
v_gene: TRBV21-1
CDR3nt: TGTGCCAGCAGCGCCTACAGGGAGTTCAGGAACACTGAAGCTTTCTTT
CDR3aa: CASSAYREFRNTEAFF

j_gene: TRBJ1-1
d_gene: .
abundance: .
v_gene: TRBV30
CDR3nt: TGTGCCTGGGGCCCTAGGCGAGGGACTGAAGCTTTCTTT
CDR3aa: CAWGPRRGTEAFF

j_gene: TRBJ1-4
d_gene: TRBD1
abundance: .
v_gene: TRBV6-5
CDR3nt: TGTGCCAGCAGTTACTACAGGGGAGACGAAAAACTGTTTTTT
CDR3aa: CASSYYRGDEKLFF

j_gene: TRBJ2-7
d_gene: TRBD1
abundance: .
v_gene: TRBV9
CDR3nt: TGTGCCAGCACCAAGGGACAGGGAATCTACGAGCAGTACTTC
CDR3aa: CASTKGQGIYEQYF

j_gene: TRBJ1-1
d_gene: TRBD1
abundance: .
v_gene: TRBV7-9
CDR3nt: TGTGCCAGCAGCGCTCGACAGGGGGTTCACACTGAAGCTTTCTTT
CDR3aa: CASSARQGVHTEAFF

j_gene: TRBJ1-2
d_gene: .
abundance: .
v_gene: TRBV6-4
CDR3nt: TGTGCCAGCAGTGCCTCTTCAGGGGTTCACTATGGCTACACCTTC
CDR3aa: CASSASSGVHYGYTF

j_gene: TRBJ1-2
d_gene: TRBD1
abundance: .
v_gene: TRBV28
CDR3nt: TGTGCCAGCAGCCCGGGACAGGGTGGTGGCTACACCTTC
CDR3aa: CASSPGQGGGYTF

j_gene: TRBJ1-1
d_gene: .
abundance: .
v_gene: TRBV6-1
CDR3nt: TGTGCCAGCAGTGAAAGGAGGGGCATGAACACTGAAGCTTTCTTT
CDR3aa: CASSERRGMNTEAFF

j_gene: TRBJ2-7
d_gene: TRBD1
abundance: .
v_gene: TRBV28
CDR3nt: TGTGCCAGCAGTACCCTCCCCGGGACAGGGACGTACGAGCAGTACTTC
CDR3aa: CASSTLPGTGTYEQYF

j_gene: TRBJ2-5
d_gene: .
abundance: .
v_gene: TRBV12-3/TRBV12-4
CDR3nt: TGTGCCAGCACTTTCTTGTACCAAGAGACCCAGTACTTC
CDR3aa: CASTFLYQETQYF

j_gene: TRBJ2-7
d_gene: .
abundance: .
v_gene: TRBV3-1/TRBV3-2
CDR3nt: TGTGCCAGCAGCCAGGGGCGACAGGCCTCCTCCTACGAGCAGTACTTC
CDR3aa: CASSQGRQASSYEQYF

j_gene: TRBJ2-5
d_gene: .
abundance: .
v_gene: TRBV18
CDR3nt: TGTGCCAGCTCACCGACGAGTCTAACAGAGCTCCAAGAGACCCAGTACTTC
CDR3aa: CASSPTSLTELQETQYF

j_gene: TRBJ1-5
d_gene: TRBD1
abundance: .
v_gene: TRBV19
CDR3nt: TGTGCCAGTAGGGACAGGGGCGGCAATCAGCCCCAGCATTTT
CDR3aa: CASRDRGGNQPQHF

j_gene: TRBJ1-5
d_gene: .
abundance: .
v_gene: TRBV12-5
CDR3nt: TGTGCTAGTGGTCTCCTCAATCAGCCCCAGCATTTT
CDR3aa: CASGLLNQPQHF

j_gene: TRBJ2-1
d_gene: .
abundance: .
v_gene: TRBV11-2
CDR3nt: TGTGCCAGCAGCTTATCTCGGGAGTTGGGGCTAGCCTTCTTC
CDR3aa: CASSLSRELGLAFF

j_gene: TRBJ1-1
d_gene: TRBD1
abundance: .
v_gene: TRBV5-1
CDR3nt: TGCGCCAGCAGCTTGGTGGGACAGGGGGCGCGGACTGAAGCTTTCTTT
CDR3aa: CASSLVGQGARTEAFF

j_gene: TRBJ1-3
d_gene: .
abundance: once
v_gene: TRBV7-9
CDR3nt: TGTGCCAGCAGCCTCACAGCCTCTGGAAACACCATATATTTT
CDR3aa: CASSLTASGNTIYF

j_gene: TRBJ1-2
d_gene: TRBD1
abundance: .
v_gene: TRBV12-5
CDR3nt: TGTGCTAGTGGTTTAGGGGGACAGGAGGGGCTTGGCTACACCTTC
CDR3aa: CASGLGGQEGLGYTF

j_gene: TRBJ2-1
d_gene: TRBD1
abundance: .
v_gene: TRBV11-3
CDR3nt: TGTGCCAGCAGCCCCGGGACAGCTTTAGGCAGGTACAATGAGCAGTTCTTC
CDR3aa: CASSPGTALGRYNEQFF

j_gene: TRBJ1-4
d_gene: .
abundance: .
v_gene: TRBV12-3/TRBV12-4
CDR3nt: TGTGCCAGCAGTTTCGGTGAAAAACTGTTTTTT
CDR3aa: CASSFGEKLFF

j_gene: TRBJ2-2
d_gene: .
abundance: .
v_gene: TRBV11-3
CDR3nt: TGTGCCAGCAGCCCCCCGACAGGAACCGGGGAGCTGTTTTTT
CDR3aa: CASSPPTGTGELFF

j_gene: TRBJ1-5
d_gene: .
abundance: .
v_gene: TRBV9
CDR3nt: TGTGCCAGCAGCGTAGCGGGAGGGAATCAGCCCCAGCATTTT
CDR3aa: CASSVAGGNQPQHF

j_gene: TRBJ2-1
d_gene: .
abundance: .
v_gene: TRBV27
CDR3nt: TGTGCCAGCCGGACCACTAGGAATCATGAGCAGTTCTTC
CDR3aa: CASRTTRNHEQFF

j_gene: TRBJ1-2
d_gene: TRBD1
abundance: .
v_gene: TRBV6-5
CDR3nt: TGTGCCAGCAGTTATGACAGGGGGCAGATAGGTGGCTACACCTTC
CDR3aa: CASSYDRGQIGGYTF

j_gene: TRBJ1-2
d_gene: .
abundance: .
v_gene: TRBV6-6
CDR3nt: TGTGCCAGCAGTGCCAGGGCCGACGGTTATGGCTACACCTTC
CDR3aa: CASSARADGYGYTF

j_gene: TRBJ1-2
d_gene: .
abundance: .
v_gene: TRBV6-5
CDR3nt: TGTGCCAGCAGCCAACAGGGAGGGGGCTACACCTTC
CDR3aa: CASSQQGGGYTF

j_gene: TRBJ2-6
d_gene: .
abundance: .
v_gene: TRBV19
CDR3nt: TGTGCCAGTAGTGTAGGCGGGGCTGGGGCCAACGTCCTGACTTTC
CDR3aa: CASSVGGAGANVLTF

j_gene: TRBJ2-1
d_gene: TRBD2
abundance: .
v_gene: TRBV7-2
CDR3nt: TGTGCCAGCAGCCGGACTAGCGGGTCTTTCGATGAGCAGTTCTTC
CDR3aa: CASSRTSGSFDEQFF

j_gene: TRBJ2-7
d_gene: TRBD2
abundance: .
v_gene: TRBV28
CDR3nt: TGTGCCAGCAGTTTTCCGGGGGGGACCTACGAGCAGTACTTC
CDR3aa: CASSFPGGTYEQYF

j_gene: TRBJ2-3
d_gene: TRBD2
abundance: .
v_gene: TRBV2
CDR3nt: TGTGCCAGCACCACCTCTAGCGGGGGGACTTATAGCACAGATACGCAGTATTTT
CDR3aa: CASTTSSGGTYSTDTQYF

j_gene: TRBJ1-3
d_gene: .
abundance: .
v_gene: TRBV9
CDR3nt: TGTGCCAGCAGCGTAGGGGGGGAAAACACCATATATTTT
CDR3aa: CASSVGGENTIYF

j_gene: TRBJ1-1
d_gene: TRBD1
abundance: .
v_gene: TRBV7-2
CDR3nt: TGTGCCAGCAGACCAGGGGGCGCCGATACTGAAGCTTTCTTT
CDR3aa: CASRPGGADTEAFF

j_gene: TRBJ1-2
d_gene: TRBD1
abundance: .
v_gene: TRBV29-1
CDR3nt: TGCAGCGACTATGATACTACCACAGGGGAGGATGGCTACACCTTC
CDR3aa: CSDYDTTTGEDGYTF

j_gene: TRBJ2-1
d_gene: TRBD1
abundance: .
v_gene: TRBV19
CDR3nt: TGTGCCAGTAGTCCCCACCGGGACAGGGGCTACAATGAGCAGTTCTTC
CDR3aa: CASSPHRDRGYNEQFF

j_gene: TRBJ1-1
d_gene: TRBD1
abundance: .
v_gene: TRBV6-2/TRBV6-3
CDR3nt: TGTGCCAGCAGCCAGCAGGGGGCTACGGCTTTCTTT
CDR3aa: CASSQQGATAFF

j_gene: TRBJ2-7
d_gene: .
abundance: once
v_gene: TRBV18
CDR3nt: TGTGCCAGCTCACCAGGCAGGGACTACGAGCAGTACTTC
CDR3aa: CASSPGRDYEQYF

j_gene: TRBJ1-1
d_gene: .
abundance: .
v_gene: TRBV4-1
CDR3nt: TGCGCCAGCAGCCCCAACAGGATTGAAGCTTTCTTT
CDR3aa: CASSPNRIEAFF

j_gene: TRBJ1-1
d_gene: TRBD1
abundance: .
v_gene: TRBV3-1/TRBV3-2
CDR3nt: TGTGCCAGCAGCCAGAACGACAGGGCGTCCTTTTCGACATTCATGAACACTGAAGCTTTCTTT
CDR3aa: CASSQNDRASFSTFMNTEAFF

j_gene: TRBJ1-1
d_gene: .
abundance: .
v_gene: TRBV5-1
CDR3nt: TGCGCCAGCAGCTTGGAGGGGCTTGGTGCTTTCTTT
CDR3aa: CASSLEGLGAFF

j_gene: TRBJ2-7
d_gene: TRBD1
abundance: few
v_gene: TRBV6-5
CDR3nt: TGTGCCAGCAGGCGGGACAGGGGGGTCCACGAGCAGTACTTC
CDR3aa: CASRRDRGVHEQYF

j_gene: TRBJ2-7
d_gene: .
abundance: .
v_gene: TRBV27
CDR3nt: TGTGCCAGCAGTTTATCATCCGGGTCCTACGAGCAGTACTTC
CDR3aa: CASSLSSGSYEQYF

j_gene: TRBJ1-4
d_gene: TRBD1
abundance: .
v_gene: TRBV9
CDR3nt: TGTGCCAGCAGCGGACAGGGATCGACAACTAATGAAAAACTGTTTTTT
CDR3aa: CASSGQGSTTNEKLFF

j_gene: TRBJ1-5
d_gene: .
abundance: .
v_gene: TRBV10-3
CDR3nt: TGTGCCATCAGTGAGTCGGGCGGGGTGGGCCAGCCCCAGCATTTT
CDR3aa: CAISESGGVGQPQHF

j_gene: TRBJ1-5
d_gene: .
abundance: .
v_gene: TRBV19
CDR3nt: TGTGCCAGTAGTATCTTTTGGCGGGGTCCACAAGGGGGGGGCAATCAGCCCCAGCATTTT
CDR3aa: CASSIFWRGPQGGGNQPQHF

j_gene: TRBJ1-6
d_gene: .
abundance: .
v_gene: TRBV11-2
CDR3nt: TGTGCCAGCAGCTCACAAGTCGGGGGTAATTCACCCCTCCACTTT
CDR3aa: CASSSQVGGNSPLHF

j_gene: TRBJ1-6
d_gene: .
abundance: .
v_gene: TRBV6-5
CDR3nt: TGTGCCAGCAGGGCTGGGAGCGACTATAATTCACCCCTCCACTTT
CDR3aa: CASRAGSDYNSPLHF

j_gene: TRBJ2-3
d_gene: TRBD2
abundance: .
v_gene: TRBV5-1
CDR3nt: TGCGCCAGCAGCTCATTAGCGGGGGGGAAGACAGATACGCAGTATTTT
CDR3aa: CASSSLAGGKTDTQYF

j_gene: TRBJ1-1
d_gene: .
abundance: few
v_gene: TRBV4-2
CDR3nt: TGTGCCAGCAGCCAAGATCTCGCCTGGAGGGACACTGAAGCTTTCTTT
CDR3aa: CASSQDLAWRDTEAFF

j_gene: TRBJ2-4
d_gene: .
abundance: .
v_gene: TRBV2
CDR3nt: TGTGCCAGCAGTGAAGAAGGAGGCCGTGGGAACATTCAGTACTTC
CDR3aa: CASSEEGGRGNIQYF

j_gene: TRBJ1-2
d_gene: .
abundance: once
v_gene: TRBV6-5
CDR3nt: TGTGCCAGCAGATCCCTCGCCGGGGGCTATGGCTACACCTTC
CDR3aa: CASRSLAGGYGYTF